This T cell receptor (beta chain) comes out of a study of spatial heterogeneity in lung cancer. About the study: Detected beta-chain sequences consistently exceeded alpha-chain sequences.

All TCR cDNA molecules were individually tagged with a unique molecular identifier. MiXCR, run by TCRdb on the 5' RACE reads, gives a single entry per CDR3 protein. The sample lists tens of thousands of distinct CDR3 sequences; around 7% were seen once. Time point given: sample taken at primary tumor resection. A total of around 76 untreated early-stage non-small cell lung cancer patients served as donors. Trimming stripped 2 bases from V and 1 base from J, with 12 bases between. This CDR3 is 15 amino acids long. Per the germline V gene, CDR1 is MNHEY and CDR2 is SVGAGI. The table lists this clonotype with many counts.

The V call is TRBV6-5, the J call TRBJ2-7; TRBD1 is a possible D gene (5 bases). The source is a male donor with early-stage non-small cell lung cancer. The sequencing here drew on PBMCs, taken at surgery. The CDR3 sequence is CASSYAQGGSYEQYV. Here the CDR3 DNA reads TGTGCCAGCAGTTACGCGCAGGGTGGGTCCTACGAGCAGTACGTC.